This T cell receptor (beta chain) was sequenced during a study of blood T cell repertoires in COVID-19 (dated by TCRdb to between 2020 and 2021). Turning to the overall study: Samples from collaborators originated in the United States, Italy and Spain and spanned both the acute and convalescent phases of COVID-19. The material from the prospective study consisted of cDNA or gDNA derived from T cells, B-cell-depleted T cells, or PBMCs. The dataset comprised deeply sampled blood TCRbeta repertoires from subjects exposed to, actively infected with, or recovered from COVID-19. The repertoires were released in a freely available public database meant as a resource for research on the immune response to SARS-CoV-2. Samples were obtained from the ongoing ImmuneRACE study (first 160 participants) and from about 1,300 subjects provided by 6 global collaborators. The sample metadata nearly always contained a de-identified subject ID, COVID-19 status, age in years and sex. Where available, HLA class I and class II types were taken from metadata supplied by the sample provider and were not determined by assay-based typing.

Results and caveats for the whole study, not just this receptor: The quantity of clinical and demographic metadata differed by source and by participant and was supplied without curation.

Including cysteine and phenylalanine, the CDR3 has 13 amino acids. Just the 39-base CDR3 DNA is kept, in frame starting at base 1. The germline V gene yields KGHSH for CDR1 and LQKENI for CDR2. V is reduced by 3 bases and J by 4 bases, leaving a spacing of 9 bases between them. Whole blood was collected in K2EDTA tubes by collaborating institutions according to the institutions' own protocols. Collaborator samples were shipped for TCRbeta analysis as frozen whole blood, isolated PBMCs, or DNA extracted from either sample type. TCRbeta CDR3 regions were amplified from genomic DNA by means of the immunoSEQ Assay, a bias-controlled multiplex PCR. The study's own analysis went as follows. The number of nucleated cells in each sample was estimated from the amplification of reference gene primers within the assay. To quantify the absolute abundance of each unique TCRbeta CDR3 rearrangement, sequence reads were collapsed and filtered. For each sample, productive Simpson clonality was calculated by taking the square root of Simpson's diversity index across productive rearrangements. TCRdb stores this immuneACCESS table with in-frame sequences only. Part of the clones is absent; in the studies checked, under half of the shortfall reflects unresolved V genes, and no reason is known for the rest. For V, J and clone size, that table is used; D and trimming come from the DNA. This sample gives about 98,000 clones in total; about 84% of them show up just once. About 10% of the sample comes from the top ten.

Notes on this clone: It lacks a known antigen. Base-call qualities are not available, and no considerably larger clone is one nucleotide away.

This clonotype originated in a woman older than 75 with acute or convalescent COVID-19. The chain is encoded by TRBV18 joined to TRBJ1-1; TRBD1 is a possible D gene, resting on 5 matching bases. Sequencing was done on a sample of peripheral blood. The DNA sequence reads TGTGCCAGCTCACCGCAGGGAGGCACTGAAGCTTTCTTT. Protein translation: CASSPQGGTEAFF. Full variable domain (CDR3 extended with the reference TRBV18 and TRBJ1-1 proteins): NAGVMQNPRHLVRRRGQEARLRCSPMKGHSHVYWYRQLPEEGLKFMVYLQKENIIDESGMPKERFSAEFPKEGPSILRIQQVVRGDSAAYFCASSPQGGTEAFFGQGTRLTVV.